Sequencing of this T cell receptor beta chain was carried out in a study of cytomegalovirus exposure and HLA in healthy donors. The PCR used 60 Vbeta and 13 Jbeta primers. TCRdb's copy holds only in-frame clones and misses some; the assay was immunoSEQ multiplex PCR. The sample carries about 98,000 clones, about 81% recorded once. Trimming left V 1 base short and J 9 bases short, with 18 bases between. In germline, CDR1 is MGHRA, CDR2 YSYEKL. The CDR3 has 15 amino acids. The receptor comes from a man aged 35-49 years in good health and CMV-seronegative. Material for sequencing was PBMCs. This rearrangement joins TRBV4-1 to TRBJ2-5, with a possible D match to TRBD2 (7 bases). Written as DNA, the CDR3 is TGCGCCAGCAGCCAAGTTAGGGGGGGTCGAGCGTCCCAGTACTTC. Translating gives CASSQVRGGRASQYF.